The 20 T cell receptor beta chains reported below all come from one sample, sequenced in a study of T cell responses to AZD1222 COVID-19 vaccine. The method was immunoSEQ multiplex PCR; TCRdb's version includes in-frame clones alone and lacks a portion of them. The repertoire holds 120,000 or so clones, with 90% as singletons. The sequencing here drew on peripheral blood, taken 28 days after the second dose of the MenACWY control vaccine. The source of these receptors is an adult who received the MenACWY meningococcal vaccine as a control.

This rearrangement joins TRBV10-3 to TRBJ2-3; a weak D match, TRBD2 (5 bases). The germline gives CDR1 ENHRY, CDR2 SYGVKD. V was pared by 7 bases and J by 6 bases, with 11 bases between. This CDR3 is built from 12 residues. CDR3 in DNA: TGTGCCATCACCTCACGAGGGGATACGCAGTATTTT. Protein: CAITSRGDTQYF.

The gene calls are TRBV9 and TRBJ1-2, with 8 bases fitting TRBD1. Germline V gives CDR1 SGDLS, CDR2 YYNGEE. The junction had 8 bases not matched to a gene; V was cut back by 3 bases and J by 4 bases. There are 15 residues in the CDR3. The DNA for the CDR3 is TGTGCCAGCAGCGCTGGAGGGGGACAGGCCTATGGCTACACCTTC. Encoded protein: CASSAGGGQAYGYTF.

The V and J genes are TRBV3-1 (or the pseudogene TRBV3-2) and TRBJ1-6; maybe TRBD1 (5 bases). The germline V gene has CDR1 LGHDT and CDR2 YNNKEL (reference sequence). V lost 3 bases and J 10 bases, leaving 28 bases between the germline ends. The CDR3 runs to 19 residues. The CDR3 DNA reads as TGTGCCAGCAGCCAGACCCGCTTCGAGACAGTGGCATTGGCATCACCCCTCCACTTT. Translated, it gives CASSQTRFETVALASPLHF.

This clone was counted between two and nine times. The chain couples TRBV10-1 to TRBJ1-1; 9 bases map to TRBD1. The CDR3 length is 15 residues. Germline V lookup: CDR1 WNHNN, CDR2 SYGVQD (reference sequence). V trimming: 6 bases; J trimming: 0 bases; junction bases outside the gene matches: 5. This chain's CDR3 is CASSHRGRMNTEAFF. In DNA, the CDR3 is TGCGCCAGCAGCCACAGGGGGCGCATGAACACTGAAGCTTTCTTT.

The gene calls are TRBV5-4 and TRBJ1-1, with D unresolved. Trimming pared 2 bases from V and 6 bases from J, leaving 11 bases between. Per germline, CDR1 SGHNT and CDR2 YYREEE (reference sequence). This CDR3 contains 13 residues. CDR3 sequence reads: CASSLGLDAEAFF. CDR3 in DNA: TGTGCCAGCAGCTTAGGCCTGGATGCTGAAGCTTTCTTT.

This chain links TRBV30 with TRBJ1-1; perhaps TRBD1 as D (5 bases). The V end lost 0 bases, the J end lost 5 bases, and 10 bases lay between the germline ends. The CDR3 consists of 13 residues. Per germline, CDR1 GTSNPN and CDR2 SVGIG (reference sequence). The CDR3: CAWSVRGGTEAFF. The CDR3 DNA reads TGTGCCTGGAGTGTGAGGGGTGGGACTGAAGCTTTCTTT.

The chain couples TRBV6-5 to TRBJ2-2; perhaps TRBD1 as D (5 bases). Germline-derived CDR1 and CDR2 are MNHEY and SVGAGI. V lost 10 bases and J lost 1, with 16 bases in between. The length of the CDR3 is 15 residues. DNA of the CDR3: TGTGCCACGGCCTATGGGGCAAGGAACACCGGGGAGCTGTTTTTT. This encodes CATAYGARNTGELFF.

The J gene is TRBJ2-5, the V gene TRBV5-1; 7 nucleotides match TRBD1. The V gene's germline CDR1 is SGHRS and CDR2 YFSETQ. With V trimmed by 5 bases and J by 0 bases, 7 bases remained unmatched. This CDR3 spans 15 amino acids. The CDR3 nucleotides read TGCGCCAGCAGATCCTTGGGACAGCACCAAGAGACCCAGTACTTC. Protein product: CASRSLGQHQETQYF.

The gene calls are TRBV4-1 and TRBJ1-2, with TRBD1 matching over 9 bases. The ends lost 5 bases at V and 6 bases at J; junction bases unmatched: 7. The CDR3 length is 14 residues. Germline V lookup: CDR1 MGHRA, CDR2 YSYEKL. This CDR3 is CASSSRQGDDGYTF. The CDR3 coding sequence is TGCGCCAGCAGCTCGCGACAGGGGGATGATGGCTACACCTTC.

For this clone: Other DNA sequences from this sample encode an identical CDR3 as well. The chain combines TRBV7-2 with TRBJ1-1, with D uncertain. Trimming took 4 bases from V and 1 from J, leaving 7 bases between them. This CDR3 has 13 amino acids. Germline assignment: CDR1 SGHTA and CDR2 FQGNSA. CDR3 in amino acids: CASSSGPNTEAFF. The CDR3 coding sequence is TGTGCCAGCAGCTCAGGCCCGAACACTGAAGCTTTCTTT.

This rearrangement joins TRBV4-3 to TRBJ1-5; D might be TRBD1 (6 bases). V was pared by 1 base and J by 2 bases, with 6 bases between. CDR1 is LGHNA and CDR2 is YSLEER in the germline V gene. The CDR3 spans 14 residues. DNA of the CDR3: TGCGCCAGCAGCCAAGGACAGGGCAATCAGCCCCAGCATTTT. This encodes CASSQGQGNQPQHF.

The gene calls are TRBV11-2 and TRBJ1-3; 10 bases fit TRBD1. Trimming took 5 bases from V and 4 from J; bases not matched to a gene: 5. This CDR3 is 15 amino acids long. In germline, CDR1 is SGHAT, CDR2 FQNNGV. DNA of the CDR3: TGTGCCAGCAGCGCATTGGGACAGGGGGGAAACACCATATATTTT. Encoded protein: CASSALGQGGNTIYF.

In DNA form, the CDR3 reads TGCGCCAGCGTCCCCTTCCCCAGCAGCAACTATGGCTACACCTTC. Its translation is CASVPFPSSNYGYTF. This chain joins TRBV5-1 and TRBJ1-2, with D unresolved. This CDR3 is 15 amino acids long. Germline lookup yields CDR1 SGHRS and CDR2 YFSETQ. V was cut by 7 bases and J by 2 bases, with 18 bases left in between.

The J gene is TRBJ2-1, the V gene TRBV4-2; 9 nucleotides match TRBD2. The CDR3 is 16 residues long. Germline V gene sequence: CDR1 LGHNA, CDR2 YNFKEQ. J was trimmed by 4 bases and V by 0 bases; bases with no gene match: 4. The CDR3 sequence: CASSQESGLAYNEQFF. For the CDR3, the DNA is TGTGCCAGCAGCCAAGAATCGGGACTAGCATACAATGAGCAGTTCTTC.

The chain is built from TRBV28 and TRBJ1-4; TRBD1 might be the D (5 bases). Germline V gives CDR1 MDHEN, CDR2 SYDVKM. This CDR3 has 15 amino acids. V was clipped by 4 bases and J by 0 bases, with 9 bases between them. The CDR3 here is CASSSRQTTNEKLFF. CDR3 DNA: TGTGCCAGCAGTTCCAGACAGACAACTAATGAAAAACTGTTTTTT.

This sequence joins TRBV5-5 and TRBJ2-5, with TRBD2 matching 10 bases. The CDR3 length is 15 residues. Trimming took 0 bases from V and 4 from J; bases not matched to a gene: 3. The germline gives CDR1 SGHKS, CDR2 YYEKEE (reference sequence). CDR3 DNA sequence: TGTGCCAGCAGCTTGGTCCCTAGCGGGGGAGAGACCCAGTACTTC. It is translated as CASSLVPSGGETQYF.

The J gene is TRBJ2-1, the V gene TRBV29-1, with 9 nucleotides matching TRBD1. CDR1 is SQVTM, CDR2 ANQGSEA, per germline. Trimming at V came to 7 bases and at J to 8 bases, leaving 12 bases not matched to a gene. The CDR3 totals 14 residues. This CDR3 reads CSAAGTGFVDEQFF. For the CDR3, the DNA is TGCAGCGCTGCCGGGACAGGGTTTGTGGATGAGCAGTTCTTC.

V gene TRBV10-3 combines with J gene TRBJ2-7; perhaps TRBD1 as D (6 bases). The CDR3 covers 13 residues. Trimming took 8 bases from V and 2 from J, leaving 13 bases between them. The germline CDR1 and CDR2 sequences are ENHRY and SYGVKD. The CDR3 region is CAIWQGIPYEQYV. The CDR3 DNA follows: TGTGCCATCTGGCAGGGGATCCCCTACGAGCAGTACGTC.

V gene TRBV21-1 combines with J gene TRBJ2-7; the D call TRBD1 from the table was never checked on the DNA. TRBV21-1 is noted as a pseudogene. The CDR3 is 15 amino acids. The CDR3 coding sequence is TGTGCCAGCAGCGTGGGACAGCTCCTTTCCTACGAGCAGTACGTC. Its translation is CASSVGQLLSYEQYV.

The chain carries TRBV19 and TRBJ1-4; the match to TRBD1 covers 8 bases. The J segment lost 3 bases and the V segment lost 6 bases, leaving 6 bases of the junction unmatched. This CDR3 has 15 residues. In germline, CDR1 is LNHDA, CDR2 SQIVND (reference sequence). CDR3 loop: CASRGDRRANEKLFF. The CDR3 DNA reads as TGTGCCAGTAGGGGGGACAGGAGGGCTAATGAAAAACTGTTTTTT.